This T cell receptor beta chain was profiled in a study of blood T cell repertoires in COVID-19. At the level of the study: The origin of the acute and convalescent COVID-19 samples was the United States, Italy and Spain. T cells, B-cell-depleted T cells, or PBMCs provided the cDNA or gDNA that served as material.

Patients from Seattle were sampled longitudinally, starting during active infection. Measured with immunoSEQ multiplex PCR; TCRdb has only the in-frame clones, and not every one. The sample has 50,000 to 65,000 clones, 84% seen once. CDR1 and CDR2 from the germline V gene are GTSNPN and SVGIG (reference sequence). Germline trimming cut 0 bases from V and 0 bases from J; bases unmatched to any gene: 2. CDR3 length: 15 amino acids. J is TRBJ1-3 and V is TRBV30; 7 bases align to TRBD1. Sequenced: peripheral blood. The clonotype originates from a man in his 60s with COVID-19, enrolled during active disease. CDR3 sequence (DNA): TGTGCCTGGAGTGTTACAGGGGCCTCTGGAAACACCATATATTTT. Translating it yields CAWSVTGASGNTIYF.